The rows below give T cell receptor beta chains drawn from one sample of a study of blood T cell repertoires in COVID-19. Data came from immunoSEQ multiplex PCR; TCRdb stores just in-frame clones and leaves some out. The data contain some 450,000 clones, around nine tenths of them singletons. Sequencing used peripheral blood. These TCRs come from a man aged 18 to 30 with COVID-19, enrolled during active disease. Both conserved end residues are part of each CDR3. Fields, in order: D gene, clone size, V gene, J gene, CDR3 DNA, CDR3 protein. A D gene is named only where the DNA matches it firmly. Size tells how often a clone was seen (once, few, many) or the class of an expanded clone, and some rows leave it out.

d_gene: -
abundance: once
v_gene: TRBV27
j_gene: TRBJ2-7
CDR3nt: TGTGCCAGCAGTCCCGGGAGTTTCCACGAGCAGTACTTC
CDR3aa: CASSPGSFHEQYF

d_gene: -
abundance: -
v_gene: TRBV19
j_gene: TRBJ1-1
CDR3nt: TGTGCCACTTACAGAAACACTGAAGCTTTCTTT
CDR3aa: CATYRNTEAFF

d_gene: -
abundance: once
v_gene: TRBV3-1/TRBV3-2
j_gene: TRBJ1-6
CDR3nt: TGTGCCAGCAGCCAGGGCAGGGGAAATTCACCCCTCCACTTT
CDR3aa: CASSQGRGNSPLHF

d_gene: -
abundance: few
v_gene: TRBV4-1
j_gene: TRBJ2-7
CDR3nt: TGCGCCAGCAGCCATGGGGCCCTATCCTACGAGCAGTACTTC
CDR3aa: CASSHGALSYEQYF

d_gene: TRBD1
abundance: -
v_gene: TRBV5-1
j_gene: TRBJ1-2
CDR3nt: TGCGCCAGCAGTGAGACAGGGGATGCCTATGGCTACACCTTC
CDR3aa: CASSETGDAYGYTF

d_gene: -
abundance: -
v_gene: TRBV19
j_gene: TRBJ1-5
CDR3nt: TGTGCCAGTAGTATAGCTGGGCAGGGGTCGCATCAGCCCCAGCATTTT
CDR3aa: CASSIAGQGSHQPQHF

d_gene: -
abundance: -
v_gene: TRBV29-1
j_gene: TRBJ2-3
CDR3nt: TGCAGCGTGGAAGGGGCCGGTGGTCCAGATACGCAGTATTTT
CDR3aa: CSVEGAGGPDTQYF

d_gene: TRBD2
abundance: -
v_gene: TRBV27
j_gene: TRBJ2-3
CDR3nt: TGTGCCAGCAGTTTATGGCTAGCGGGAAACACAGATACGCAGTATTTT
CDR3aa: CASSLWLAGNTDTQYF

d_gene: TRBD2
abundance: once
v_gene: TRBV15
j_gene: TRBJ2-7
CDR3nt: TGTGCCACCAGCAGAGATCTAGCGGGAGGGCCTCTGAACGAGCAGTACTTC
CDR3aa: CATSRDLAGGPLNEQYF

d_gene: -
abundance: -
v_gene: TRBV7-9
j_gene: TRBJ2-1
CDR3nt: TGTGCCAGCAGCTCCCAACGGGACACCGTACCGAGGCAAAATGAGCAGTTCTTC
CDR3aa: CASSSQRDTVPRQNEQFF

d_gene: -
abundance: -
v_gene: TRBV5-8
j_gene: TRBJ1-4
CDR3nt: TGTGCCAGCAGCTTGGGAATTCTCGGTGAAAAACTGTTTTTT
CDR3aa: CASSLGILGEKLFF

d_gene: -
abundance: -
v_gene: TRBV6-5
j_gene: TRBJ2-5
CDR3nt: TGTGCCAGCAGTTACTTTTCCGGGGGAGAAGAGACCCAGTACTTC
CDR3aa: CASSYFSGGEETQYF

d_gene: TRBD2
abundance: -
v_gene: TRBV6-4
j_gene: TRBJ2-1
CDR3nt: TGTGCCAGCATAGGAACTAGCGGGAGGTACACCTACAATGAGCAGTTCTTC
CDR3aa: CASIGTSGRYTYNEQFF

d_gene: TRBD2
abundance: -
v_gene: TRBV30
j_gene: TRBJ2-2
CDR3nt: TGTGCCTGTACTGGGACTAGCTCATGGGGGGAGCTGTTTTTT
CDR3aa: CACTGTSSWGELFF

d_gene: TRBD1
abundance: -
v_gene: TRBV24-1
j_gene: TRBJ1-2
CDR3nt: TGTGCCACCAGTGACCCGACAGGGAGTCGTTGGAAAGGCTACACCTTC
CDR3aa: CATSDPTGSRWKGYTF

d_gene: TRBD2
abundance: -
v_gene: TRBV11-1
j_gene: TRBJ2-1
CDR3nt: TGTGCCAGCAGCTCAGGGCGGGGGGCCTCCTACAATGAGCAGTTCTTC
CDR3aa: CASSSGRGASYNEQFF

d_gene: TRBD2
abundance: -
v_gene: TRBV6-2/TRBV6-3
j_gene: TRBJ2-7
CDR3nt: TGTGCCAGCAGTTCCCCCAGGAAGCGGGGGAGTCTCTACGAGCAGTACTTC
CDR3aa: CASSSPRKRGSLYEQYF

d_gene: TRBD2
abundance: once
v_gene: TRBV6-5
j_gene: TRBJ2-1
CDR3nt: TGTGCCAGCAGTTACACGGGAGGCCGCGATGAGCAGTTCTTC
CDR3aa: CASSYTGGRDEQFF

d_gene: TRBD1
abundance: -
v_gene: TRBV29-1
j_gene: TRBJ1-2
CDR3nt: TGCAGCGTCATGTCGGACAGGGGATCCGGCGGCTACACCTTC
CDR3aa: CSVMSDRGSGGYTF

d_gene: TRBD2
abundance: -
v_gene: TRBV7-8
j_gene: TRBJ2-5
CDR3nt: TGTGCCAGCAGCTTCCTAGGACTAGCGGGGGGTGTTGGAGAGACCCAGTACTTC
CDR3aa: CASSFLGLAGGVGETQYF

d_gene: -
abundance: -
v_gene: TRBV11-2
j_gene: TRBJ1-3
CDR3nt: TGTGCCAGCAGTTCGGAGGGAAACACCATATATTTT
CDR3aa: CASSSEGNTIYF

d_gene: -
abundance: -
v_gene: TRBV12-1
j_gene: TRBJ1-2
CDR3nt: TGTGCCAGCAATTTCCTGGCAGGGGACTATGGCTACACCTTC
CDR3aa: CASNFLAGDYGYTF

d_gene: -
abundance: many
v_gene: TRBV7-9
j_gene: TRBJ1-3
CDR3nt: TGTGCCAGCAGCCCCTTAAGACAGGCCGGCTCTGGAAACACCATATATTTT
CDR3aa: CASSPLRQAGSGNTIYF

d_gene: TRBD1
abundance: -
v_gene: TRBV20-1
j_gene: TRBJ2-4
CDR3nt: TGCAGTGCTTGGGACAGCGACTTTCAGTACTTC
CDR3aa: CSAWDSDFQYF

d_gene: -
abundance: -
v_gene: TRBV7-3
j_gene: TRBJ2-2
CDR3nt: TGTGCCAGCAGCTTAAGTTTCGGAGCCCCGAACACCGGGGAGCTGTTTTTT
CDR3aa: CASSLSFGAPNTGELFF

d_gene: TRBD1
abundance: -
v_gene: TRBV2
j_gene: TRBJ2-1
CDR3nt: TGTGCCAGCAGTGCCGGCAACCGGGACAGGGGCAATGAGCAGTTCTTC
CDR3aa: CASSAGNRDRGNEQFF

d_gene: -
abundance: -
v_gene: TRBV27
j_gene: TRBJ2-1
CDR3nt: TGTGCCAGCCGAGTCGGACAGGGACTACCATTTGCCTACAATGAGCAGTTCTTC
CDR3aa: CASRVGQGLPFAYNEQFF

d_gene: TRBD2
abundance: -
v_gene: TRBV5-1
j_gene: TRBJ2-5
CDR3nt: TGCGCCAGCAGCTCCCGCGGTGTCCTAGCGGGGGGAACCCAAGAGACCCAGTACTTC
CDR3aa: CASSSRGVLAGGTQETQYF

d_gene: -
abundance: once
v_gene: TRBV6-1
j_gene: TRBJ1-3
CDR3nt: TGTGCCAGCAGTGAAGTATCCGGGGCTGGAAACACCATATATTTT
CDR3aa: CASSEVSGAGNTIYF

d_gene: TRBD1
abundance: -
v_gene: TRBV6-5
j_gene: TRBJ1-1
CDR3nt: TGTGCCAGCAGCCAACGGACAGGGATAACCACTGAAGCTTTCTTT
CDR3aa: CASSQRTGITTEAFF

d_gene: -
abundance: once
v_gene: TRBV13
j_gene: TRBJ1-3
CDR3nt: TGTGCCAGCAGCCCAATACACTCTGGAAACACCATATATTTT
CDR3aa: CASSPIHSGNTIYF

d_gene: TRBD1
abundance: -
v_gene: TRBV9
j_gene: TRBJ1-5
CDR3nt: TGTGCCAGCAGCCCCGGGACAGGGCGAAATCAGCCCCAGCATTTT
CDR3aa: CASSPGTGRNQPQHF

d_gene: -
abundance: -
v_gene: TRBV6-5
j_gene: TRBJ1-5
CDR3nt: TGTGCCAGCAGCCTCAGCGGGCTGAGCAATCAGCCCCAGCATTTT
CDR3aa: CASSLSGLSNQPQHF

d_gene: TRBD1
abundance: few
v_gene: TRBV12-3/TRBV12-4
j_gene: TRBJ2-7
CDR3nt: TGTGCCAGCAGTCCCGGGACAGAGTACGAGCAGTACTTC
CDR3aa: CASSPGTEYEQYF

d_gene: TRBD1
abundance: -
v_gene: TRBV18
j_gene: TRBJ1-5
CDR3nt: TGTGCCAGCTCGCGGACAGGGGGGGAAAGCAATCAGCCCCAGCATTTT
CDR3aa: CASSRTGGESNQPQHF

d_gene: TRBD1
abundance: -
v_gene: TRBV6-1
j_gene: TRBJ2-5
CDR3nt: TGTGCCAGCAGTGTGCTCCGAGGGACAGCGGACCAAACCCAGTACTTC
CDR3aa: CASSVLRGTADQTQYF

d_gene: -
abundance: -
v_gene: TRBV24-1
j_gene: TRBJ2-1
CDR3nt: TGTGCCACCAGTGAGGGGACTGTCCGAAACAATGAGCAGTTCTTC
CDR3aa: CATSEGTVRNNEQFF

d_gene: -
abundance: -
v_gene: TRBV4-1
j_gene: TRBJ1-5
CDR3nt: TGCGCCAGCAGCCAAGAGCAGGGTAGGGGGCCCCAGCATTTT
CDR3aa: CASSQEQGRGPQHF

d_gene: TRBD2
abundance: -
v_gene: TRBV6-1
j_gene: TRBJ2-7
CDR3nt: TGTGCCAGCAGTCAAGCGGGGGGGCCTAACGAGCAGTACTTC
CDR3aa: CASSQAGGPNEQYF

d_gene: TRBD1
abundance: -
v_gene: TRBV7-9
j_gene: TRBJ2-5
CDR3nt: TGTGCCAGCAGCGAAGTAGGGGGCCTTCTTCAAGAGACCCAGTACTTC
CDR3aa: CASSEVGGLLQETQYF

d_gene: TRBD1
abundance: once
v_gene: TRBV9
j_gene: TRBJ1-6
CDR3nt: TGTGCCAGCAGCAAGGGGGCCTCCTATAATTCACCCCTCCACTTT
CDR3aa: CASSKGASYNSPLHF

d_gene: -
abundance: -
v_gene: TRBV6-5
j_gene: TRBJ1-4
CDR3nt: TGTGCCGCTTTGAGCCGAGCTAATGAAAAACTGTTTTTT
CDR3aa: CAALSRANEKLFF

d_gene: TRBD1
abundance: few
v_gene: TRBV24-1
j_gene: TRBJ2-3
CDR3nt: TGTGCCACCAGGGGGACAGCCCCTACTAGCACAGATACGCAGTATTTT
CDR3aa: CATRGTAPTSTDTQYF

d_gene: TRBD1
abundance: -
v_gene: TRBV27
j_gene: TRBJ2-1
CDR3nt: TGTGCCAGCAGCTACAGGGGCTCCTACAATGAGCAGTTCTTC
CDR3aa: CASSYRGSYNEQFF

d_gene: -
abundance: -
v_gene: TRBV29-1
j_gene: TRBJ1-2
CDR3nt: TGCAGCGTTGACGGCAGGGCTCTTTCTGGCTACACCTTC
CDR3aa: CSVDGRALSGYTF

d_gene: -
abundance: -
v_gene: TRBV6-1
j_gene: TRBJ2-7
CDR3nt: TGTGCCAGCAGTGAGTTACAAATCCTCACCGCCTACGAGCAGTACTTC
CDR3aa: CASSELQILTAYEQYF

d_gene: TRBD2
abundance: -
v_gene: TRBV11-2
j_gene: TRBJ2-3
CDR3nt: TGTGCCAGCAGCGTCGGGACTAGCGGGGGGGTTTTAGATACGCAGTATTTT
CDR3aa: CASSVGTSGGVLDTQYF

d_gene: -
abundance: few
v_gene: TRBV19
j_gene: TRBJ1-5
CDR3nt: TGTGCCAGTAGTATAGCTACTAGGGGGGGTCAGCCCCAGCATTTT
CDR3aa: CASSIATRGGQPQHF

d_gene: -
abundance: -
v_gene: TRBV21-1
j_gene: TRBJ2-2
CDR3nt: TGTGCCAGCCCAGGGGGCGGGTATTGCACCGGGGAGCTGTTTTTT
CDR3aa: CASPGGGYCTGELFF

d_gene: -
abundance: -
v_gene: TRBV5-4
j_gene: TRBJ2-7
CDR3nt: TGTGCCAGCAGCACTTCTTTGACAGGAAGCTACGAGCAGTACTTC
CDR3aa: CASSTSLTGSYEQYF